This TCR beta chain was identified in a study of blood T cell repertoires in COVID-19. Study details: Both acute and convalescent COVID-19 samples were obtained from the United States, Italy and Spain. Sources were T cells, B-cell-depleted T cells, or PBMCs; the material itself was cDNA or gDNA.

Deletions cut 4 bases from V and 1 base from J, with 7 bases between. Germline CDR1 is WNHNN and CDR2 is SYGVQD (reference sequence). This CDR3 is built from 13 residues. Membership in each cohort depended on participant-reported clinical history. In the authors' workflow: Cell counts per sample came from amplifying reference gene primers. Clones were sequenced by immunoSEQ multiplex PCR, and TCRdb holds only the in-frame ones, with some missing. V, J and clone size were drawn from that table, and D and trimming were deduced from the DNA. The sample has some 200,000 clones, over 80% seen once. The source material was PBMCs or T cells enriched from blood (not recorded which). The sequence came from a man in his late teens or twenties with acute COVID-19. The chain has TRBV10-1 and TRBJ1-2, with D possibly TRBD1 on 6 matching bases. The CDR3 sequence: CASSAGVNYGYTF. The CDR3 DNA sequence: TGCGCCAGCAGTGCAGGGGTTAACTATGGCTACACCTTC.